Sequencing of this T cell receptor (beta chain) was carried out in a study of cytomegalovirus exposure and HLA in healthy donors. The CDR3 sequence is 15 residues long. CDR1 and CDR2 (germline): SGHNT, YENEEA. With 1 base clipped from V and 3 bases from J, the junction kept 4 bases outside the gene matches. Donors were drawn from the approximately 120-subject validation cohort, separate from the approximately 700-subject first cohort. Sequenced by immunoSEQ multiplex PCR; TCRdb stores in-frame clones only, minus some. The table lists hundreds of thousands of clones, more than 75% of them singletons. This sequence originates from a man younger than 30 in good health and CMV-seronegative. This chain connects TRBV11-3 to TRBJ2-7; 9 nucleotides line up with TRBD1. The sequenced material came from PBMCs. The CDR3, as DNA: TGTGCCAGCAGCTTAGGTGGGACAGGGCACTACGAGCAGTACTTC. Its translation is CASSLGGTGHYEQYF.